The rows below give T cell receptor beta chains drawn from one sample of a study of control samples from healthy donors and cancer patients. The repertoire was sequenced with immunoSEQ multiplex PCR; TCRdb's copy has only in-frame clones and lacks some. This table has some 100,000 clones, around 80% appearing once. Sequenced: blood. The receptor set was obtained from a woman in her thirties in good health. The CDR3 runs from the conserved cysteine through the conserved F or W. D genes are given only for firm matches. Clone size, where shown, is once, few, many, or a class for clones that have expanded.

j_call | v_call | cdr3_length | d_call | clone_size | cdr3_nt | cdr3_aa
TRBJ1-5 | TRBV12-3/TRBV12-4 | 12 | . | few | TGTGCCAGCAGTTTGGGGTCGCAGCCCCAGCATTTT | CASSLGSQPQHF
TRBJ2-1 | TRBV5-1 | 16 | TRBD2 | few | TGCGCCAGCAGCTTGGAAGCGGGGGGCCTCTACAATGAGCAGTTCTTC | CASSLEAGGLYNEQFF
TRBJ1-3 | TRBV12-5 | 14 | . | . | TGTGCTAGTGGTACCACAGGGTTGGGAAACACCATATATTTT | CASGTTGLGNTIYF
TRBJ1-1 | TRBV6-5 | 14 | . | once | TGTGCCAGCAGTTACTTGGACGGGAACACTGAAGCTTTCTTT | CASSYLDGNTEAFF
TRBJ1-1 | TRBV5-6 | 16 | . | . | TGTGCCAGCAGATCTTATGGTGGGGGGCATGACACTGAAGCTTTCTTT | CASRSYGGGHDTEAFF
TRBJ2-3 | TRBV29-1 | 11 | . | . | TGCAGCGTTGACGGGGCCTATACGCAGTATTTT | CSVDGAYTQYF
TRBJ2-3 | TRBV7-2 | 15 | . | once | TGTGCCAGCAGCACTCGGGCAAGAAGCACAGATACGCAGTATTTT | CASSTRARSTDTQYF
TRBJ1-2 | TRBV5-6 | 14 | TRBD1 | . | TGTGCCAGCAGCTACGGACAGGCCCCAGTGGGCTACACCTTC | CASSYGQAPVGYTF
TRBJ1-1 | TRBV6-5 | 15 | TRBD1 | . | TGTGCCAGCAGTTCTGGAACAGGGGGCGGGGAGGCCGCTTTCTTT | CASSSGTGGGEAAFF
TRBJ2-5 | TRBV24-1 | 13 | . | . | TGTGCCACCAGTGATCGCCTCCAAGAGACCCAGTACTTC | CATSDRLQETQYF
TRBJ2-5 | TRBV7-2 | 16 | . | . | TGTGCCAGCAGCCTAATGGGGGTCAGGGGGGGTGAGACCCAGTACTTC | CASSLMGVRGGETQYF
TRBJ1-6 | TRBV3-1/TRBV3-2 | 14 | . | . | TGTGCCAGCAGTAACAGGGTTAGTAATTCACCCCTCCACTTT | CASSNRVSNSPLHF
TRBJ2-3 | TRBV24-1 | 13 | . | . | TGTGCCACCAGCGACTCAAGCACAGATACGCAGTATTTT | CATSDSSTDTQYF
TRBJ2-3 | TRBV29-1 | 13 | . | . | TGCAGCGTTTCTCTGGGTACCACAGATACGCAGTATTTT | CSVSLGTTDTQYF
TRBJ1-2 | TRBV5-6 | 15 | . | . | TGTGCCAGCAGCCCCGACAGTCTGCCTAACTATGGCTACACCTTC | CASSPDSLPNYGYTF
TRBJ2-1 | TRBV7-2 | 14 | . | . | TGTGCCAGCAGCTTAGATCTCTCAGGGAATGAGCAGTTCTTC | CASSLDLSGNEQFF
TRBJ2-7 | TRBV11-2 | 15 | TRBD1 | . | TGTGCCAGCAGCCCTACGCTCAGAGGGGGCAACGAGCAGTACTTC | CASSPTLRGGNEQYF
TRBJ2-5 | TRBV5-1 | 14 | TRBD2 | once | TGCGCCAGTCAGACTAGCGGGGGGAGAGAGACCCAGTACTTC | CASQTSGGRETQYF
TRBJ2-2 | TRBV5-1 | 15 | TRBD1 | . | TGCGCCAGCAGCCGGGACAGGGGGCACGCCGGGGAGCTGTTTTTT | CASSRDRGHAGELFF
TRBJ1-1 | TRBV30 | 14 | . | few | TGTGCCTGGAGTCTAGGAAAACAGAACACTGAAGCTTTCTTT | CAWSLGKQNTEAFF
TRBJ2-2 | TRBV4-3 | 15 | . | . | TGCGCCAGCAGCCAAGACCCAGGGAAGCCCGGGGAGCTGTTTTTT | CASSQDPGKPGELFF
TRBJ1-2 | TRBV19 | 12 | . | . | TGTGCCAGTAGTATACAGGACTATGGCTACACCTTC | CASSIQDYGYTF
TRBJ1-1 | TRBV19 | 12 | . | . | TGTGCCAGTAGGAGACGGAACACTGAAGCTTTCTTT | CASRRRNTEAFF
TRBJ2-7 | TRBV11-2 | 13 | . | . | TGTGCCAGCAGCCAACTTCTAGGCTACGAGCAGTACTTC | CASSQLLGYEQYF
TRBJ2-5 | TRBV7-7 | 13 | . | . | TGTGCCAGCAGCTTAGGGAATCGGGAGACCCAGTACTTC | CASSLGNRETQYF
TRBJ2-1 | TRBV12-3/TRBV12-4 | 11 | . | . | TGTGCCAGCACCCGGGGCAATGAGCAGTTCTTC | CASTRGNEQFF
TRBJ2-1 | TRBV30 | 15 | TRBD1 | . | TGTGCCTGGAGTAGAGGGGGCGGTTTAGACAATGAGCAGTTCTTC | CAWSRGGGLDNEQFF
TRBJ1-2 | TRBV7-2 | 19 | TRBD1 | . | TGTGCCAGCAGCCCCAGGTCAGGGACAGGTGCCCGGTCTAACTATGGCTACACCTTC | CASSPRSGTGARSNYGYTF
TRBJ1-1 | TRBV5-1 | 13 | . | . | TGCGCCAGCAGAGAGCCTGGGGGCACTGAAGCTTTCTTT | CASREPGGTEAFF
TRBJ2-5 | TRBV30 | 14 | TRBD2 | . | TGTGCCTGGAGTGGCGGGGGTCGCCAAGAGACCCAGTACTTC | CAWSGGGRQETQYF
TRBJ2-1 | TRBV24-1 | 16 | TRBD2 | . | TGTGCCACCAGTGACCCAAGTCCTAGCGGCCACAATGAGCAGTTCTTC | CATSDPSPSGHNEQFF
TRBJ2-5 | TRBV7-6 | 17 | . | . | TGTGCCAGCAGCTCCCGACGACCCGCGGGTACCTGGGAGACCCAGTACTTC | CASSSRRPAGTWETQYF
TRBJ1-1 | TRBV2 | 16 | . | . | TGTGCCAGCAGTGAAAGCGGTCGGGTCCCGGGCACTGAAGCTTTCTTT | CASSESGRVPGTEAFF
TRBJ1-6 | TRBV5-8 | 17 | . | . | TGTGCCAGCAGCTTGGCCAGCTTGAGCTCCTATAATTCACCCCTCCACTTT | CASSLASLSSYNSPLHF
TRBJ2-5 | TRBV2 | 16 | TRBD2 | few | TGTGCCAGCAGTGTAAGACTAGCGGGGGTCCAAGAGACCCAGTACTTC | CASSVRLAGVQETQYF
TRBJ2-3 | TRBV7-8 | 18 | TRBD2 | . | TGTGCCAGCAGCACCCCGGGACTAGCGGGGTACTCCACAGATACGCAGTATTTT | CASSTPGLAGYSTDTQYF
TRBJ1-3 | TRBV12-5 | 12 | . | . | TGTGCTAGTGGTTTTACGGGAAACACCATATATTTT | CASGFTGNTIYF